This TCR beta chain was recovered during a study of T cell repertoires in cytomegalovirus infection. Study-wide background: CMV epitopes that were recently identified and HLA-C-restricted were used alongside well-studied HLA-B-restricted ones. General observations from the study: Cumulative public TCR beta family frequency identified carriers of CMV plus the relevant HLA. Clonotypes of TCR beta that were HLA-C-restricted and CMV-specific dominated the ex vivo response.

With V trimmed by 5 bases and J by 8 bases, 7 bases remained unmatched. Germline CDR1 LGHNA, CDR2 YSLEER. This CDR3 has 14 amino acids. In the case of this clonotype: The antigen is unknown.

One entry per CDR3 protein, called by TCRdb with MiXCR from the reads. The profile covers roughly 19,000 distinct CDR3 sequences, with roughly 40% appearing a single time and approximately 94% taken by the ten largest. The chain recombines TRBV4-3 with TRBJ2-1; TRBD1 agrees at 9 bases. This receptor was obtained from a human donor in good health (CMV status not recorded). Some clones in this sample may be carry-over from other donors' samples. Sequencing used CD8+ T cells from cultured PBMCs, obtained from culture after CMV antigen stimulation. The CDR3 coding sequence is TGCGCCAGCAGCTCCGGGACAGGGAGGTATGAGCAGTTCTTC. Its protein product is CASSSGTGRYEQFF.